These T cell receptor beta chains were read from a single sample in a study of early T cells in non-severe SARS-CoV-2 infection. Using its own MiXCR run on the 5' RACE reads, TCRdb lists one record per CDR3 protein. The sample lists about 99,000 distinct CDR3 sequences, around 17% seen once, with roughly 1.3% in the top ten. The sequenced material came from whole blood. Receptors originate from an adult who was a healthcare worker with PCR-confirmed SARS-CoV-2 infection or an uninfected control (not recorded which). Both conserved end residues are part of each CDR3.

v_gene	j_gene	CDR3aa
TRBV2	TRBJ1-1	CASSGDTDTEAFF
TRBV4-3	TRBJ2-5	CASSQDREETQYF
TRBV7-9	TRBJ1-1	CASSQGAAEAFF
TRBV6-5	TRBJ1-6	CASSSTRDKPLHF
TRBV11-2	TRBJ2-5	CASSPAETQYF
TRBV10-2	TRBJ2-1	CASKRNEQFF
TRBV6-2/TRBV6-3	TRBJ1-2	CASSYRGVDGYTF
TRBV7-2	TRBJ1-6	CASSPRGADRGSPLHF
TRBV27	TRBJ2-2	CASGQPPTGELFF
TRBV7-2	TRBJ2-1	CASSSGGSRDEQFF
TRBV28	TRBJ1-1	CASVDRGTEAFF
TRBV11-2	TRBJ1-2	CASSLEEGEIYGYTF
TRBV7-6	TRBJ2-3	CASSLGLGGDTQYF
TRBV24-1	TRBJ1-5	CATSANWGNQPQHF
TRBV5-1	TRBJ2-3	CASRSGTSGRSDTQYF
TRBV29-1	TRBJ2-7	CSATTGGSYEQYF
TRBV7-8	TRBJ2-7	CASSHWAYEQYF
TRBV12-3/TRBV12-4	TRBJ1-1	CASSPSQGYTEAFF
TRBV3-1	TRBJ1-1	CASSQSRVASTEAFF
TRBV19	TRBJ1-5	CASSILRGGDQPQHF